Below, 25 T cell receptor beta chains from the same sample are listed, as sequenced in a study of T-cell memory formation after mild COVID-19. Via MiXCR, TCRdb re-called the 5' RACE reads, giving one row per CDR3 protein. This sample has about 100,000 distinct CDR3 sequences, with over 13% found just once. The sequenced sample consisted of PBMCs or a T cell subset sorted from them (not recorded which). All receptors derive from a man younger than 35 who had mild COVID-19 (a few samples of this study predate the infection). Cell type and time point are not known.

The chain carries TRBV6-5 and TRBJ1-2; 12 bases are shared with TRBD1. The CDR3 has 15 residues. Germline V gene data show CDR1 as MNHEY and CDR2 as SVGAGI. The V and J ends lost 3 bases and 4 bases, in that order; junction bases with no gene match: 3. The CDR3 region has the DNA TGTGCCAGCAGTTATGGGACAGGGGGCGGCTATGGCTACACCTTC. This encodes CASSYGTGGGYGYTF.

The chain combines TRBV18 with TRBJ1-2, with 9 bases aligning to TRBD1. The CDR3 length is 16 residues. Germline trimming cut 3 bases from V and 3 bases from J; bases unmatched to any gene: 8. The germline V gene has CDR1 KGHSH and CDR2 LQKENI. This CDR3 reads CASSPRDRVFDYGYTF. DNA of the CDR3: TGTGCCAGCTCACCCCGGGACAGGGTATTTGACTATGGCTACACCTTC.

This clonotype was observed a handful of times. The chain employs TRBV19 and TRBJ2-7; TRBD1 agrees at 7 bases. The CDR3 extends over 19 amino acids. V trimming: 6 bases; J trimming: 0 bases; junction bases outside the gene matches: 20. From germline, CDR1 is LNHDA and CDR2 SQIVND (reference sequence). The CDR3 DNA sequence: TGTGCCAGTAGCCAACAACCCGCCCTGGGACAGCCTCGCTCCTACGAGCAGTACTTC. It specifies CASSQQPALGQPRSYEQYF.

A few counts support this clonotype. The chain employs TRBV5-4 and TRBJ2-7; D ambiguous. V gave up 5 bases and J gave up 2 bases, with 11 bases separating them. Looked up from germline, CDR1 is SGHNT and CDR2 is YYREEE (reference sequence). This CDR3 has 13 amino acids. Here the CDR3 DNA reads TGTGCCAGCAGAGGTGACAAGGCCTACGAGCAGTACGTC. Its translation: CASRGDKAYEQYV.

In this sample, this clonotype turned up a few times. CDR3 loop: CASSLNPGNTEAFF. The CDR3 nucleotides read TGTGCCAGCAGCTTAAATCCAGGGAACACTGAAGCTTTCTTT. The genes are TRBV7-6 and TRBJ1-1; D is unresolved. Looked up from germline, CDR1 is SGHVS and CDR2 is FNYEAQ. Trimming cost V 2 bases and J 1 base, with 8 bases left between them. This CDR3 comprises 14 residues.

This clonotype was seen a handful of times. The gene calls are TRBV7-9 and TRBJ2-1; D is perhaps TRBD2 (7 bases). V lost 8 bases to trimming and J lost 4 bases, with 21 bases between them. The germline CDR1 and CDR2 sequences are SEHNR and FQNEAQ (reference sequence). CDR3 length: 16 amino acids. The CDR3 region is CASLPSPGGIYNEQFF. The CDR3 region has the DNA TGTGCCAGCCTTCCCTCCCCGGGGGGCATTTACAATGAGCAGTTCTTC. The entire variable domain, with the rest obtained from reference TRBV7-9 and TRBJ2-1, is as follows: DTGVSQNPRHKITKRGQNVTFRCDPISEHNRLYWYRQTLGQGPEFLTYFQNEAQLEKSRLLSDRFSAERPKGSFSTLEIQRTEQGDSAMYLCASLPSPGGIYNEQFFGPGTRLTVL.

In its sample, this clonotype was seen a few times. V usage is TRBV2 and J usage is TRBJ2-6, with D possibly being TRBD2 (6 bases). This CDR3 has 18 residues. V dropped 2 bases and J dropped 0 bases, with 14 bases sitting between them. The V gene's germline CDR1 is SNHLY and CDR2 FYNNEI. The CDR3 protein is CASSESGTASSGANVLTF. The CDR3 DNA follows: TGTGCCAGCAGTGAATCCGGGACTGCAAGCTCTGGGGCCAACGTCCTGACTTTC.

In DNA, the CDR3 is TGTGCCAGCAGTTCGCGGTATGGGGAAGAGACCCAGTACTTC. Amino acid sequence: CASSSRYGEETQYF. This chain connects TRBV12-3 or TRBV12-4 to TRBJ2-5; no clear D gene. With 4 bases removed from V and 3 bases from J, the gap between germline ends came to 12 bases. This CDR3 has 14 residues.

This clonotype was observed a handful of times. V is TRBV20-1 and J is TRBJ2-3; D not certain. This CDR3 has 15 residues. Germline CDR1 is DFQATT and CDR2 is SNEGSKA (reference sequence). V lost 5 bases, J lost 3 bases, and 18 bases lay in between. For the CDR3, the DNA is TGCAGTGCTTTCCAGTTTCAAGTTCGGACAGATACGCAGTATTTT. Translating gives CSAFQFQVRTDTQYF.

This clonotype was picked up a small number of times. This sequence joins TRBV11-2 and TRBJ2-3; D not certain. The V gene lost 7 bases and the J gene lost 0 bases, with 11 bases spanning the gap. The CDR3 length is 14 residues. Germline V lookup: CDR1 SGHAT, CDR2 FQNNGV. Written as DNA, the CDR3 is TGTGCCAGCATCGAATTGACTAGCACAGATACGCAGTATTTT. This translates into CASIELTSTDTQYF.

This chain joins TRBV6-2 or TRBV6-3 and TRBJ2-3; tentatively, D is TRBD2 (5 bases). The CDR3 contains 14 residues. Germline V gene sequence: CDR1 MNHEY, CDR2 SVGEGT. Trimming shortened V by 4 bases and J by 4 bases, and 12 bases separated the two germline ends. CDR3 nucleotides: TGTGCCAGCAGTTGGACTCGCTCCCCAGATACGCAGTATTTT. Translated, it gives CASSWTRSPDTQYF.

V usage is TRBV4-1 and J usage is TRBJ2-2; maybe TRBD2 (5 bases). The CDR3 spans 16 residues. From germline, CDR1 is MGHRA and CDR2 YSYEKL. The V gene lost 5 bases and the J gene lost 7 bases, with 20 bases spanning the gap. CDR3 sequence: CASSKLEDSDHGELFF. The CDR3 nucleotides read TGCGCCAGCAGCAAATTAGAGGACTCCGACCACGGGGAGCTGTTTTTT.

This clonotype was counted between two and nine times. The chain has TRBV7-9 and TRBJ2-7, with 7 bases fitting TRBD1. Germline CDR1 reads SEHNR; CDR2 reads FQNEAQ (reference sequence). The CDR3 covers 15 residues. Trimming took 4 bases from V and 9 from J; bases not matched to a gene: 15. This CDR3 reads CASSSDRPLTVRQYV. The CDR3 coding sequence is TGTGCCAGCAGCTCGGACAGGCCATTAACGGTTAGGCAGTACGTC.

This clonotype showed up many times. The rearrangement uses TRBV5-1 and TRBJ2-3, with 13 bases identical to TRBD2. The CDR3 sequence is 17 residues long. J lost 5 bases, V lost 6 bases, and 12 bases had no gene match. The germline V gene has CDR1 SGHRS and CDR2 YFSETQ. The CDR3 is CASTETSGGMYGDTQYF. CDR3 nucleotide sequence: TGCGCCAGCACCGAGACTAGCGGGGGGATGTACGGAGATACGCAGTATTTT. The full variable domain, with the rest looked up from reference TRBV5-1 and TRBJ2-3, is KAGVTQTPRYLIKTRGQQVTLSCSPISGHRSVSWYQQTPGQGLQFLFEYFSETQRNKGNFPGRFSGRQFSNSRSEMNVSTLELGDSALYLCASTETSGGMYGDTQYFGPGTRLTVL.

This clonotype was seen a few times. The chain recombines TRBV12-5 with TRBJ1-1, with unresolved D. The CDR3 consists of 14 residues. The ends were cut back, 7 bases at V and 6 bases at J, with 18 bases in the middle. CDR1 is LGHNT and CDR2 is FRNRAP in the germline V gene. The CDR3 reads CASEREASRAEAFF. CDR3 nucleotides: TGTGCTAGTGAGCGGGAGGCGTCGAGGGCTGAAGCTTTCTTT. Full variable domain (missing parts from reference TRBV12-5 and TRBJ1-1): DARVTQTPRHKVTEMGQEVTMRCQPILGHNTVFWYRQTMMQGLELLAYFRNRAPLDDSGMPKDRFSAEMPDATLATLKIQPSEPRDSAVYFCASEREASRAEAFFGQGTRLTVV.

The chain couples TRBV4-3 to TRBJ2-1; 8 bases are shared with TRBD1. V gave up 4 bases and J gave up 8 bases; unmatched junction bases: 7. This CDR3 is built from 14 residues. In germline, CDR1 is LGHNA, CDR2 YSLEER. CDR3: CASSPGQGRHEQFF. Written as DNA, the CDR3 is TGCGCCAGCAGCCCAGGACAGGGTAGACATGAGCAGTTCTTC.

This chain links TRBV14 with TRBJ2-3, with D perhaps TRBD2 (6 bases). CDR1 and CDR2 (germline): SGHDN, FVKESK. Trimming removed 2 bases at V and 6 bases at J, with 15 bases between. The CDR3 has 15 amino acids. The CDR3 loop reads CASSQQYRGVDTQYF. The CDR3 DNA is TGTGCCAGCAGCCAACAGTACCGCGGGGTTGATACGCAGTATTTT. Supplemented by reference TRBV14 and TRBJ2-3, the full variable domain reads EAGVTQFPSHSVIEKGQTVTLRCDPISGHDNLYWYRRVMGKEIKFLLHFVKESKQDESGMPNNRFLAERTGGTYSTLKVQPAELEDSGVYFCASSQQYRGVDTQYFGPGTRLTVL.

The V call is TRBV5-4, the J call TRBJ2-7; TRBD2 might be the D (5 bases). The CDR3 is made up of 14 amino acids. Germline V gene data show CDR1 as SGHNT and CDR2 as YYREEE (reference sequence). The V end was cut by 0 bases, the J end by 3 bases, with 10 bases between. DNA of the CDR3: TGTGCCAGCAGCTTGGAGGGAGCGGACTACGAGCAGTACTTC. This translates into CASSLEGADYEQYF. The full variable domain, rest sourced from reference TRBV5-4 and TRBJ2-7, is ETGVTQSPTHLIKTRGQQVTLRCSSQSGHNTVSWYQQALGQGPQFIFQYYREEENGRGNFPPRFSGLQFPNYSSELNVNALELDDSALYLCASSLEGADYEQYFGPGTRLTVT.

This chain joins TRBV7-9 and TRBJ2-3, with TRBD2 as a possible D gene (6 bases). Trimming shortened V by 10 bases and J by 4 bases, and 18 bases separated the two germline ends. The CDR3 consists of 14 residues. From germline, CDR1 is SEHNR and CDR2 FQNEAQ (reference sequence). The CDR3 nucleotides read TGTGCCACCCCGGTGTTGCGGGGATCAGATACGCAGTATTTT. It is translated as CATPVLRGSDTQYF.

A single count supports this clonotype. The genes are TRBV7-9 and TRBJ2-2, with D tentatively TRBD1 or TRBD2 (6 bases each). Between the trimmed V and J ends, which lost 5 bases and 7 bases, there was a span of 20 bases. The V gene's germline CDR1 is SEHNR and CDR2 FQNEAQ (reference sequence). This CDR3 has 16 amino acids. CDR3 nucleotides: TGTGCCAGCAGCACCTTCTCGGGGGCAAAGGACGGGGAGCTGTTTTTT. Translation: CASSTFSGAKDGELFF. Variable domain in full (rest from reference TRBV7-9 and TRBJ2-2): DTGVSQNPRHKITKRGQNVTFRCDPISEHNRLYWYRQTLGQGPEFLTYFQNEAQLEKSRLLSDRFSAERPKGSFSTLEIQRTEQGDSAMYLCASSTFSGAKDGELFFGEGSRLTVL.

In this sample, this clonotype turned up many times. This chain joins TRBV9 and TRBJ1-2, with TRBD1 as a possible D gene (6 bases). Trimming stripped 3 bases from V and 2 bases from J, with 14 bases between. The CDR3 has 15 residues. In germline, CDR1 is SGDLS, CDR2 YYNGEE. CDR3 in amino acids: CASSADTGPNYGYTF. In DNA form, the CDR3 reads TGTGCCAGCAGCGCCGACACAGGGCCCAACTATGGCTACACCTTC.

The V gene is TRBV6-6, the J gene TRBJ2-2; 8 bases are shared with TRBD1. Germline CDR1 MNHNY, CDR2 SVGAGI (reference sequence). The CDR3 is 16 residues long. V dropped 2 bases and J dropped 1; count of bases not matched to a gene: 3. Here the CDR3 reads CASSYPDRGNTGELFF. In DNA form, the CDR3 reads TGTGCCAGCAGTTACCCCGACAGGGGGAACACCGGGGAGCTGTTTTTT.

The table lists this clonotype with a few counts. The genes are TRBV19 and TRBJ2-7; 8 bases are a match to TRBD2. V gave up 3 bases and J gave up 6 bases; unmatched junction bases: 4. Germline assignment: CDR1 LNHDA and CDR2 SQIVND (reference sequence). The CDR3 loop spans 13 amino acids. The CDR3 here is CASSIQREGEQYF. The CDR3 bases are TGTGCCAGTAGTATTCAACGGGAGGGCGAGCAGTACTTC.

This clonotype was seen a handful of times. This sequence joins TRBV7-9 and TRBJ2-5; D may match TRBD1 or TRBD2 (5 bases each). V gave up 3 bases and J gave up 9 bases, with 14 bases separating them. From germline, CDR1 is SEHNR and CDR2 FQNEAQ (reference sequence). This CDR3 region has 13 residues. CDR3 nucleotide sequence: TGTGCCAGCAGCTTGGGGCATCGGGGTTCCCAGTACTTC. Amino acid sequence: CASSLGHRGSQYF.

This clonotype was seen a handful of times. The rearrangement joins TRBV10-3 to TRBJ2-3; TRBD2 agrees at 10 bases. The CDR3 runs to 17 residues. The germline gives CDR1 ENHRY, CDR2 SYGVKD. V lost 1 base and J lost 5; bases outside the gene matches: 9. The CDR3 region has the DNA TGTGCCATCAGTGAGTTGCATGGGACTAGCGAGAGAGATACGCAGTATTTT. Its translation: CAISELHGTSERDTQYF.